This entry lists 27 T cell receptor beta chains sequenced from one sample in a study of metastatic and nonmetastatic thyroid tumors. TCRdb ran MiXCR on the PCR reads. This table has fewer than 50,000 clones, 28% appearing once. Patients underwent thyroid surgery, and none had received any treatment before it. The specimen sequenced was blood. The receptors shown here come from a male donor with papillary thyroid cancer or a benign thyroid nodule (not recorded which). Some clones in this sample may be carry-over from other donors' samples.

This clone counts as medium-sized. The V and J genes are TRBV18 and TRBJ2-7; 11 positions agree with TRBD1. The CDR3 runs 15 residues. Germline lookup yields CDR1 KGHSH and CDR2 LQKENI. Germline trimming cut 4 bases from V and 4 bases from J; bases unmatched to any gene: 6. CDR3 sequence (DNA): TGTGCCAGCTCACGCGGGACAGGGGGTATGTACGAGCAGTACTTC. This gives the protein CASSRGTGGMYEQYF.

This clone was detected only a few times. J is TRBJ2-3 and V is TRBV24-1; the D gene could be TRBD1 or TRBD2 (5 bases each). Germline V gene sequence: CDR1 KGHDR, CDR2 SFDVKD. This CDR3 has 14 amino acids. The V end lost 6 bases, the J end lost 2 bases, and 11 bases lay between the germline ends. This CDR3 is CATSQDGATDTQYF. CDR3 DNA sequence: TGTGCCACCAGTCAGGACGGGGCCACAGATACGCAGTATTTT.

The gene calls are TRBV15 and TRBJ1-5, with D perhaps TRBD1 (5 bases). The CDR3 sequence is 14 residues long. Germline CDR1 is LNHNV and CDR2 is YYDKDF (reference sequence). Trimming stripped 4 bases from V and 7 bases from J, with 14 bases between. The CDR3 coding sequence is TGTGCCACCAGCACCGGACATGTTGACCAGCCCCAGCATTTT. Translation: CATSTGHVDQPQHF.

V gene TRBV9 combines with J gene TRBJ2-1; D might be TRBD1 or TRBD2, each matching 5 bases. Germline CDR1 SGDLS, CDR2 YYNGEE. This CDR3 has 15 residues. V was trimmed by 4 bases and J by 9 bases, leaving 20 bases between them. CDR3: CASSNTGTPYGEQFF. CDR3 DNA: TGTGCCAGCAGCAATACCGGGACCCCATACGGTGAGCAGTTCTTC.

This CDR3 is CASSRIGGSSYNEQFF. As DNA, the CDR3 is TGTGCCAGCAGTAGAATCGGGGGGAGCTCCTACAATGAGCAGTTCTTC. The chain has TRBV11-2 and TRBJ2-1; 7 bases map to TRBD2. The CDR3 spans 16 residues. Germline CDR1 SGHAT, CDR2 FQNNGV. V was pared by 6 bases and J by 0 bases, with 8 bases of the junction left unmatched.

Only a few counts were recorded for this clone. This chain links TRBV6-1 with TRBJ1-1, with unresolved D. From germline, CDR1 is MNHNS and CDR2 SASEGT. CDR3 size: 14 residues. Trimming stripped 2 bases from V and 1 base from J, with 8 bases between. CDR3 sequence reads: CASSELWENTEAFF. For the CDR3, the DNA is TGTGCCAGCAGTGAACTCTGGGAGAACACTGAAGCTTTCTTT.

The chain links TRBV12-3 or TRBV12-4 to TRBJ2-7, with D possibly TRBD2 on 6 matching bases. Trimming took off 3 bases at V and 1 base at J, with 10 bases between the two ends. The CDR3 covers 14 residues. The CDR3 region has the DNA TGTGCCAGCAGTTTGGGGGGTGAGTCCTACGAGCAGTACTTC. It yields the protein CASSLGGESYEQYF.

This clone has just one count. The rearrangement links TRBV18 to TRBJ2-7; the D call may be TRBD1 or TRBD2 (5 bases each). This CDR3 contains 15 residues. Germline V gene lookup returns CDR1 KGHSH and CDR2 LQKENI. V was trimmed by 6 bases and J by 4 bases, leaving 19 bases between them. CDR3 sequence: CASSTRTGTLYEQYF. CDR3 bases: TGTGCCAGCTCTACCCGCACCGGGACCCTTTACGAGCAGTACTTC.

This clone was recorded at least ten times. Written as DNA, the CDR3 is TGCGCCAGCAGCTTGGAAAGGGGTGGATCACCCCTCCACTTT. Translation gives CASSLERGGSPLHF. This chain connects TRBV5-1 to TRBJ1-6; TRBD1 is a possible D gene (5 bases). Trimming removed 0 bases at V and 10 bases at J, with 11 bases between. Looked up from germline, CDR1 is SGHRS and CDR2 is YFSETQ. CDR3 length: 14 amino acids.

This clone was seen a handful of times. One end of the junction is discordant with germline, which a read error may explain. V gene TRBV28 combines with J gene TRBJ1-2; the match to TRBD1 covers 7 bases. Germline V CDR1 and CDR2: MDHEN, SYDVKM. This CDR3 has 13 amino acids. This CDR3 reads CASSSRSSGTDRF. CDR3 nucleotides: TGTGCCAGCAGTTCCCGTAGTTCCGGGACAGACCGGTTC.

This clone was counted ten times or more. The chain has TRBV3-1 and TRBJ2-1; D gene uncertain. CDR1 is LGHDT and CDR2 is YNNKEL in the germline V gene (reference sequence). Trimming pared 3 bases from V and 9 bases from J, leaving 9 bases between. This CDR3 has 12 amino acids. The DNA for the CDR3 is TGTGCCAGCAGCCAGGTACACCTTGAGCAGTTCTTC. Amino acids: CASSQVHLEQFF.

This clone was counted at least ten times. This chain connects TRBV3-1 to TRBJ2-7; no definite D call. Germline V gene sequence: CDR1 LGHDT, CDR2 YNNKEL (reference sequence). This CDR3 is built from 13 residues. V lost 2 bases to trimming and J lost 1 base, with 6 bases between them. CDR3 nucleotides: TGTGCCAGCAGCCAACGCTGGTCCTACGAGCAGTACTTC. Residues: CASSQRWSYEQYF.

In this sample, this clone is medium-sized. This rearrangement joins TRBV6-5 to TRBJ2-1; 14 bases line up with TRBD2. Per the germline V gene, CDR1 is MNHEY and CDR2 is SVGAGI. The CDR3 spans 18 residues. The V segment lost 4 bases and the J segment 6 bases; nucleotides outside the gene matches: 11. CDR3 loop: CASSSDNRLAGGPNEQFF. The CDR3 DNA is TGTGCCAGCAGTTCGGACAACCGACTAGCGGGAGGGCCCAATGAGCAGTTCTTC.

This clone was picked up many times. V usage is TRBV19 and J usage is TRBJ2-7; TRBD1 aligns across 7 bases. The CDR3 length is 13 residues. V lost 4 bases to trimming and J lost 4 bases; unmatched junction nucleotides: 4. Looked up from germline, CDR1 is LNHDA and CDR2 is SQIVND (reference sequence). The CDR3 DNA follows: TGTGCCAGTAGTACTTCGACAGGGTACGAGCAGTACTTC. It specifies CASSTSTGYEQYF.

In this sample, this clone turned up once. This chain connects TRBV11-2 to TRBJ2-1; D remains ambiguous. The germline V gene encodes CDR1 SGHAT and CDR2 FQNNGV. V was clipped by 3 bases and J by 7 bases, with 4 bases between them. The CDR3 sequence is 11 residues long. DNA for the CDR3: TGTGCCAGCAGCTTTGCGAATGAGCAGTTCTTC. Its protein is CASSFANEQFF.

By share, this clone ranks as medium-sized (0.01 to 0.1%). The rearrangement uses TRBV4-2 and TRBJ2-7, with 12 positions matching TRBD2. Germline CDR1 is LGHNA and CDR2 is YNFKEQ. The ends lost 0 bases at V and 4 bases at J; junction bases unmatched: 1. CDR3 length equals 15 residues. CDR3 nucleotides: TGTGCCAGCAGCCAAGAGACTAGCGGGGGTTACGAGCAGTACTTC. This encodes CASSQETSGGYEQYF.

This clone has ten or more counts. This chain uses TRBV6-5 with TRBJ1-5, with D possibly matching TRBD1 (5 bases). Per the germline V gene, CDR1 is MNHEY and CDR2 is SVGAGI. V lost 4 bases and J lost 6, with 10 bases in between. The CDR3 covers 13 residues. CDR3 DNA: TGTGCCAGCAGTTTCCAGGGACGTCAGCCCCAGCATTTT. Its protein product is CASSFQGRQPQHF.

This clone has a count of ten or more. The chain combines TRBV18 with TRBJ2-1; D is ambiguous. Germline V CDR1 and CDR2: KGHSH, LQKENI. The CDR3 runs 14 residues. The germline V and J ends were trimmed by 5 bases and 5 bases, with 13 bases remaining between them. CDR3 protein: CASSFNPRDNEQFF. The DNA for the CDR3 is TGTGCCAGCTCATTCAACCCTAGGGACAATGAGCAGTTCTTC.

The chain uses TRBV5-1 and TRBJ2-2; D is uncertain. Germline CDR1 SGHRS, CDR2 YFSETQ. The CDR3 is 13 amino acids. V shed 6 bases and J shed 5 bases, with 11 bases lying between them. In DNA form, the CDR3 reads TGCGCCAGCACCACGGCTTTGACCGGGGAGCTGTTTTTT. Residues: CASTTALTGELFF.

This clone was detected ten times or more. It may be a read error: a sequence one base away is much more abundant. This chain links TRBV6-1 with TRBJ1-3, with D possibly TRBD1 on 5 matching bases. Germline CDR1 is MNHNS and CDR2 is SASEGT. This CDR3 has 13 amino acids. CDR3 in DNA: TGTGCCAGCAGTGAACAAGTCCGGGGCACCATACATTTT. Translation: CASSEQVRGTIHF.

About this clone: The junction does not match germline at one end; this may be a read error. The chain carries TRBV11-1 and TRBJ1-1, with D maybe TRBD1 (6 bases). Germline loops: CDR1 SGHAT, CDR2 FQDESV (reference sequence). This CDR3 spans 15 amino acids. The CDR3 nucleotides read TGTGCCAGCAGCTTAGAGTCGCCGGGACACACGGAAGCTTTCTTT. Its protein is CASSLESPGHTEAFF.

This clone is medium-sized in the sample. The CDR3 sequence: CASSQAQIKEANEQFF. Written as DNA, the CDR3 is TGTGCCAGCAGCCAAGCCCAGATCAAAGAAGCTAATGAGCAGTTCTTC. The V gene is TRBV6-1, the J gene TRBJ2-1; D call uncertain. V lost 6 bases and J lost 7, with 22 bases in between. The CDR3 has 16 residues. The germline gives CDR1 MNHNS, CDR2 SASEGT.

As to this clone: The junction differs from germline at one of its ends, possibly a read error. The chain has TRBV20-1 and TRBJ2-7, with D possibly TRBD2 on 7 matching bases. This CDR3 has 17 amino acids. CDR1 and CDR2 from the germline V gene are DFQATT and SNEGSKA (reference sequence). The CDR3 here is CSATRTRGGARGYELYF. The CDR3 nucleotides are TGCAGTGCTACCCGGACTAGAGGGGGGGCCAGAGGCTACGAGCTGTACTTC.

This clone was recorded many times. This sequence joins TRBV24-1 and TRBJ2-3; 7 bases are a match to TRBD2. CDR1 and CDR2 (germline): KGHDR, SFDVKD. Trimming at V came to 3 bases and at J to 2 bases, leaving 4 bases not matched to a gene. The CDR3 contains 15 residues. CDR3 residues: CATSDGGGDTDTQYF. CDR3 nucleotides: TGTGCCACCAGTGATGGGGGGGGGGACACAGATACGCAGTATTTT.

The table lists this clone with many counts. J is TRBJ2-6 and V is TRBV5-8; D possibly corresponds to TRBD1 (6 bases). Germline CDR1 SGHTS, CDR2 YDEGEE. The CDR3 has 15 amino acids. Trimming shortened V by 4 bases and J by 2 bases, and 10 bases separated the two germline ends. CDR3 sequence reads: CASSPQGTGANVLTF. As DNA, the CDR3 is TGTGCCAGCAGCCCCCAGGGGACTGGGGCCAACGTCCTGACTTTC.

This clone was picked up many times. The CDR3 protein is CASSPGQTLYGYTF. The DNA of the CDR3 is TGTGCCAGCAGTCCGGGACAGACTCTCTATGGCTACACCTTC. The chain joins TRBV12-3 or TRBV12-4 to TRBJ1-2; 7 bases are shared with TRBD1. The CDR3 has 14 residues. Trimming at V came to 5 bases and at J to 4 bases, leaving 7 bases not matched to a gene.

This chain connects TRBV12-3 or TRBV12-4 to TRBJ2-7; D is unclear. The CDR3 covers 11 residues. V shed 2 bases and J shed 3 bases, with 2 bases lying between them. CDR3 bases: TGTGCCAGCAGTTTACTCTACGAGCAGTACTTC. Translation gives CASSLLYEQYF.